This TCR beta chain was identified during a study of PD-1 blockade in classical Hodgkin lymphoma. The CDR3 is 15 amino acids. V gave up 4 bases and J gave up 5 bases; unmatched junction bases: 12. Germline CDR1 SGHNT, CDR2 YYREEE (reference sequence). With no exception, relapse followed autologous stem cell transplantation in all patients, and brentuximab vedotin exposure varied. General observations from the study: Lower baseline TCR diversity marked trial partial responders and progressors.

With regard to this clone: Its antigen is currently unknown.

Sequencing was performed with immunoSEQ multiplex PCR; in TCRdb, only in-frame clones are kept and a portion is missing. The repertoire holds 11,000 to 15,000 clones, with 86% as singletons. The clonotype comes from a human donor with classical Hodgkin lymphoma. This sample comprised peripheral blood mononuclear cells (PBMCs), obtained at baseline. This chain links TRBV5-4 with TRBJ2-7, with 7 nucleotides matching TRBD1. Here the CDR3 reads CASSPRQGDRNEQYF. The CDR3 DNA is TGTGCCAGCAGCCCTAGACAGGGTGATAGGAACGAGCAGTACTTC.